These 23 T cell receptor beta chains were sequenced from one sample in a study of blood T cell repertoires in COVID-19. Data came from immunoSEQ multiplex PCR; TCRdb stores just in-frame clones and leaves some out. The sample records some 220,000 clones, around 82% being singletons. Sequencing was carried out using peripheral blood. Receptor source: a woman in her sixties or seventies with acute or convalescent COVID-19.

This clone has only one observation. This CDR3 is CASSLASGGAEQYF. CDR3 nucleotide sequence: TGTGCCAGCAGCTTAGCTTCAGGGGGCGCCGAGCAGTACTTC. V and J are TRBV7-8 and TRBJ2-7, with 8 bases fitting TRBD1. This CDR3 has 14 residues. V gave up 0 bases and J gave up 6 bases; unmatched junction bases: 4. Germline V gene lookup returns CDR1 SGHVS and CDR2 FQNEAQ.

The CDR3 region is CASSRWEGAGNQPQHF. CDR3 DNA sequence: TGTGCCAGCAGCCGATGGGAGGGCGCGGGCAATCAGCCCCAGCATTTT. The chain combines TRBV28 with TRBJ1-5; D gene uncertain. The CDR3 is made up of 16 amino acids. The V end was cut by 6 bases, the J end by 2 bases, with 17 bases between. Per germline, CDR1 MDHEN and CDR2 SYDVKM. Supplemented by reference TRBV28 and TRBJ1-5, the full variable domain reads DVKVTQSSRYLVKRTGEKVFLECVQDMDHENMFWYRQDPGLGLRLIYFSYDVKMKEKGDIPEGYSVSREKKERFSLILESASTNQTSMYLCASSRWEGAGNQPQHFGDGTRLSIL.

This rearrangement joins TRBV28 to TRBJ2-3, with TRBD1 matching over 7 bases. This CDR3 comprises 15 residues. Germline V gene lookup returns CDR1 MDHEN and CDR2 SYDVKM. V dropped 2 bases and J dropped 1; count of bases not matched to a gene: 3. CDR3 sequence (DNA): TGTGCCAGCAGTTTAAGAGGGGGCGGCACAGATACGCAGTATTTT. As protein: CASSLRGGGTDTQYF.

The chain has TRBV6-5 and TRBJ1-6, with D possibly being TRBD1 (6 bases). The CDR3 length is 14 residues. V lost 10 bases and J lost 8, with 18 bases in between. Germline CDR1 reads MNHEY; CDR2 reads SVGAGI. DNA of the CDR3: TGTGCCACCCTAAACAGGGCACGGGATTCACCCCTCCACTTT. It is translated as CATLNRARDSPLHF.

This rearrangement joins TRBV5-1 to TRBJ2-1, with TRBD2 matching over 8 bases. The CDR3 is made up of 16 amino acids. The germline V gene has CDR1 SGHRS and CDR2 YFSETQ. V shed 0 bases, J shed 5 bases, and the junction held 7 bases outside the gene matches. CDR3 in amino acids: CASSLVLADHNNEQFF. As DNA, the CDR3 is TGCGCCAGCAGCTTGGTACTAGCGGATCACAACAATGAGCAGTTCTTC.

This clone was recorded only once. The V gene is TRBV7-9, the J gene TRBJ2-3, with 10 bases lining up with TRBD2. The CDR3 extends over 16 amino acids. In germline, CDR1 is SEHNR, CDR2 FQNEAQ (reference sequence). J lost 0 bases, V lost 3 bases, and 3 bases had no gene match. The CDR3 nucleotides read TGTGCCAGCAGCTTCTTACTAGCGGGAAGCACAGATACGCAGTATTTT. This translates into CASSFLLAGSTDTQYF. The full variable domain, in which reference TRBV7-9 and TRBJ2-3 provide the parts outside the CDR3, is DTGVSQNPRHKITKRGQNVTFRCDPISEHNRLYWYRQTLGQGPEFLTYFQNEAQLEKSRLLSDRFSAERPKGSFSTLEIQRTEQGDSAMYLCASSFLLAGSTDTQYFGPGTRLTVL.

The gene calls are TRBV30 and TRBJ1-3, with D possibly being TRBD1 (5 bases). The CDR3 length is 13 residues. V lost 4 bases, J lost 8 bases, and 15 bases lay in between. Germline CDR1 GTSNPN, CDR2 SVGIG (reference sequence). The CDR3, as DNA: TGTGCCTGGACTGGAGGGACTGGGTACACCATATATTTT. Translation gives CAWTGGTGYTIYF.

This chain's CDR3 is CASKYVGQEYGYTF. The CDR3 DNA reads as TGTGCCAGCAAATATGTGGGGCAGGAGTATGGCTACACCTTC. The chain combines TRBV5-4 with TRBJ1-2, with D maybe TRBD1 (5 bases). Trimming removed 6 bases at V and 5 bases at J, with 17 bases between. The CDR3 length is 14 residues. Germline V gene sequence: CDR1 SGHNT, CDR2 YYREEE (reference sequence). Supplemented by reference TRBV5-4 and TRBJ1-2, the full variable domain reads ETGVTQSPTHLIKTRGQQVTLRCSSQSGHNTVSWYQQALGQGPQFIFQYYREEENGRGNFPPRFSGLQFPNYSSELNVNALELDDSALYLCASKYVGQEYGYTFGSGTRLTVV.

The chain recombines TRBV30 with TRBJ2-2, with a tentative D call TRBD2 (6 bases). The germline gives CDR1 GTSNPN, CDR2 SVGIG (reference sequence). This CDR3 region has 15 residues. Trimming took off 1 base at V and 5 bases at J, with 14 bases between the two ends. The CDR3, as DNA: TGTGCCTGGAGTGATGTGGGAGGAGTAACCGGGGAGCTGTTTTTT. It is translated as CAWSDVGGVTGELFF.

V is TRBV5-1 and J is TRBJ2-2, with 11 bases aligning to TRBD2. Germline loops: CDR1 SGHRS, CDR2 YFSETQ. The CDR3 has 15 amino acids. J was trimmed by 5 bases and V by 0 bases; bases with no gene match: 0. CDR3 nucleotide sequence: TGCGCCAGCAGCTTGGGACTAGCGGGGACCGGGGAGCTGTTTTTT. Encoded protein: CASSLGLAGTGELFF.

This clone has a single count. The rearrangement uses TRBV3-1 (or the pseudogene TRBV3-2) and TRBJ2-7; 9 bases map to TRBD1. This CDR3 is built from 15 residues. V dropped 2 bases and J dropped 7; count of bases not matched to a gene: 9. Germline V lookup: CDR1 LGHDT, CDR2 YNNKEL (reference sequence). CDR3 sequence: CASSQTGTGIWEQYF. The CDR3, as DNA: TGTGCCAGCAGCCAAACCGGGACAGGGATATGGGAGCAGTACTTC.

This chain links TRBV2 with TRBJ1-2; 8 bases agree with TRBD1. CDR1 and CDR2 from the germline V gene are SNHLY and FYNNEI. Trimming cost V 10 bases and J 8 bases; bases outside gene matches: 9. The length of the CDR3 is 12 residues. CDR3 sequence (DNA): TGTGCCACCTTGGGACAGGAGGGGGGCTACACCTTC. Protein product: CATLGQEGGYTF. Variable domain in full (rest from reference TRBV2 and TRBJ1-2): EPEVTQTPSHQVTQMGQEVILRCVPISNHLYFYWYRQILGQKVEFLVSFYNNEISEKSEIFDDQFSVERPDGSNFTLKIRSTKLEDSAMYFCATLGQEGGYTFGSGTRLTVV.

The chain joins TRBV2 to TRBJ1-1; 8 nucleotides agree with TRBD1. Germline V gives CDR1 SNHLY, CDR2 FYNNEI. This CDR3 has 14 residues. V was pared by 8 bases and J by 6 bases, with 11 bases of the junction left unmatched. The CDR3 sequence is CASGNIRTGPEAFF. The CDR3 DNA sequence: TGTGCCAGCGGTAACATCCGGACAGGGCCTGAAGCTTTCTTT.

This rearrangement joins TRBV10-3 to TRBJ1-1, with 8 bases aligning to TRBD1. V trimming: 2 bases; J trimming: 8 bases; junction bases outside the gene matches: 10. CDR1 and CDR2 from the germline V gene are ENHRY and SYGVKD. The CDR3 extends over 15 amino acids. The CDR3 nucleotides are TGTGCCATCAGTGAGGGACAGGGTCGTGGGGGGGAAGCTTTCTTT. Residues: CAISEGQGRGGEAFF.

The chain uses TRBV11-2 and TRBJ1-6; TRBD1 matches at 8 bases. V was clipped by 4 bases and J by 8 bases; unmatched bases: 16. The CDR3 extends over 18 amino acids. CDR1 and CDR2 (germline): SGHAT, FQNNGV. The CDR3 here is CASSYRDRRWGRDSPLHF. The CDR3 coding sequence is TGTGCCAGCAGCTACCGGGACAGGAGGTGGGGGAGGGATTCACCCCTCCACTTT.

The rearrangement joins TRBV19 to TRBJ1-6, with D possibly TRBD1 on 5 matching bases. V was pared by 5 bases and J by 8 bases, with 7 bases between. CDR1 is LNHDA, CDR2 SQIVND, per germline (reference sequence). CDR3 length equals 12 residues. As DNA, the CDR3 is TGTGCCAGTAGTCTACAGGATTCACCCCTCCACTTT. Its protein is CASSLQDSPLHF.

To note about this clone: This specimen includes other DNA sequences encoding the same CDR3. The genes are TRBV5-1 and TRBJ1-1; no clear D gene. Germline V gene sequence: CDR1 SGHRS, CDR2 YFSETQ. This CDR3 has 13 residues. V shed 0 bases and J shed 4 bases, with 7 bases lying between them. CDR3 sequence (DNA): TGCGCCAGCAGCTTGGATGGTAGCACTGAAGCTTTCTTT. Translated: CASSLDGSTEAFF.

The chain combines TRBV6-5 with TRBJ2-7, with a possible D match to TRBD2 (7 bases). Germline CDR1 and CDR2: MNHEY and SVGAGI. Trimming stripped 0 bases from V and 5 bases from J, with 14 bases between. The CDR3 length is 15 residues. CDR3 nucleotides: TGTGCCAGCAGTTACTCGGGGGGGCCTAACAACGAGCAGTACTTC. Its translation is CASSYSGGPNNEQYF.

Here the CDR3 reads CASSVPGGGGETQYF. The CDR3 nucleotides are TGTGCCAGCAGCGTTCCCGGCGGGGGGGGCGAGACCCAGTACTTC. The chain is built from TRBV7-9 and TRBJ2-5; 9 bases map to TRBD2. J was trimmed by 5 bases and V by 5 bases; bases with no gene match: 9. Looked up from germline, CDR1 is SEHNR and CDR2 is FQNEAQ (reference sequence). This CDR3 region has 15 residues.

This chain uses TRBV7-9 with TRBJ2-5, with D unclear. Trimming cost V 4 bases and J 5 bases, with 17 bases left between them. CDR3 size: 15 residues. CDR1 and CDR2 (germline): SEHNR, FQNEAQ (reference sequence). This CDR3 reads CASSSPGRRLETQYF. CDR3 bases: TGTGCCAGCAGCTCCCCGGGTCGACGCCTCGAGACCCAGTACTTC. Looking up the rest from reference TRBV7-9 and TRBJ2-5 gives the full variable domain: DTGVSQNPRHKITKRGQNVTFRCDPISEHNRLYWYRQTLGQGPEFLTYFQNEAQLEKSRLLSDRFSAERPKGSFSTLEIQRTEQGDSAMYLCASSSPGRRLETQYFGPGTRLLVL.

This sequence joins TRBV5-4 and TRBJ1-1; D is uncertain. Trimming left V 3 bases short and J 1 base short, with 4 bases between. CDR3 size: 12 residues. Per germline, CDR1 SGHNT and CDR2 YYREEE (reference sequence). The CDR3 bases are TGTGCCAGCAGCTCTCCGAACACTGAAGCTTTCTTT. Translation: CASSSPNTEAFF.

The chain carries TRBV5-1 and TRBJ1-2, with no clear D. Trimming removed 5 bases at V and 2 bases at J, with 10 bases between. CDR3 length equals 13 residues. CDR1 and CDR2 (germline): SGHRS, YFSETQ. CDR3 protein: CASSSTGNYGYTF. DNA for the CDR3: TGCGCCAGCAGTTCGACCGGGAACTATGGCTACACCTTC.

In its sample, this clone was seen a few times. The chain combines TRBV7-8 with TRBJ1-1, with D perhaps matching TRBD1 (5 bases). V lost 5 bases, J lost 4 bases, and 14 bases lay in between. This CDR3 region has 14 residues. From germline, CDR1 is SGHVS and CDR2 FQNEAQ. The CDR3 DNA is TGTGCCAGCAGCCGAGGTAGGGGCTCCACTGAAGCTTTCTTT. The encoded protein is CASSRGRGSTEAFF.